This record looks at one TCR beta chain sequence and its context. The clone's antigen remains unknown. Base qualities were left out, and no much larger clone turns up one base away. RNA was extracted using the RNeasy kit, and roughly 0.5 to 1 microgram was reverse transcribed with random hexamers. TCR beta CDR3 regions were amplified with the immunoSEQ multiplex PCR assay covering 54 Vbeta and 13 Jbeta segments. To correct PCR amplification bias, a synthetic template baseline was used for both primer optimization and computational correction. Concerning the study's data processing: Reads were annotated to V, D and J genes according to IMGT and were analyzed with immunoSEQ Analyzer, with only productive sequences retained. Clonality was calculated as one minus the Shannon entropy normalized by log2 of the number of productive unique sequences. For each patient and control, public and private clones were evaluated within the 100 most prevalent clones. A clone was defined as Susac-specific if it was absent from the healthy and MS cohorts, from over 1,000 published viral clones and from other ImmuneACCESS disease sequences. TCRdb trimmed public reads at Q25 via fastp, called clones via MiXCR and kept in-frame beta chains. Rows are unified per CDR3 protein, each entry keeping the most common DNA and genes. V and J calls and clone size were set by TCRdb, not the authors. For this sample the table gives more than 130,000 distinct CDR3 sequences, of which approximately 95% were detected only once. Roughly 0.29% of the sample is held by the ten biggest clonotypes.

V is pruned by 2 bases and J by 1 base, leaving 1 base of the junction without a gene match. The germline V gene (reference sequence) specifies MNHEY as CDR1 and SMNVEV as CDR2. The CDR3 measures 14 amino acids from cysteine to phenylalanine. Only the CDR3 part of the read is kept: 42 bases, read in frame from the first base. The sample is drawn from a study of CD8 T cells in Susac syndrome (dated 2019 in TCRdb). With respect to the entire study: The study used repertoire sequencing to test whether antigen drove CD8+ T cell activation and differentiation in Susac syndrome. The study compared CD8+ T cell repertoire clonality among over 9 healthy donors, around 14 Susac syndrome patients and some 16 multiple sclerosis patients.

Findings and caveats that apply to the study as a whole: The number of individuals in the TCR sequencing and HLA analysis was acknowledged as relatively small.

Peripheral blood CD8+ and CD4+ T cells from healthy donors, Susac syndrome patients and multiple sclerosis patients were profiled by high-throughput TCR beta sequencing. The healthy donors served as controls matched for age and sex. Bulk CD8+ and CD4+ T cells were purified by magnetic negative isolation, whereas CD8+ TEMRA cells were enriched by FACS. Blood was drawn into EDTA tubes, processed within 24 hours, and PBMCs were isolated by density gradient centrifugation. PBMCs destined for TCR sequencing were cryopreserved in liquid nitrogen and later thawed in a 37 °C water bath. Purity of sorted or isolated CD4+, CD8+ and CD8+ TEMRA cells was at least 90%.

This receptor was taken from a human donor in good health. The rearrangement joined TRBV27 to TRBJ2-7, with TRBD1 matching 8 junction bases. The sequenced material came from CD8+ T cells from PBMCs. The CDR3 reads as follows: CASSLRTGSYEQYF. The nucleotide sequence reads as follows: TGTGCCAGCAGTTTAAGGACAGGGTCCTACGAGCAGTACTTC.